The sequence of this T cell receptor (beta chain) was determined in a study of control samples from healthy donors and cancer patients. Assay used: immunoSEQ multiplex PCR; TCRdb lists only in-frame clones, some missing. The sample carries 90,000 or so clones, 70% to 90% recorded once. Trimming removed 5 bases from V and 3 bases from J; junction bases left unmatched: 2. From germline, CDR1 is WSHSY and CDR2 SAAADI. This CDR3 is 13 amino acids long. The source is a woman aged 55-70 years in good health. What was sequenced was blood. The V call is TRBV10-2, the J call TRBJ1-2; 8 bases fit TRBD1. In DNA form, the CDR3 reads TGCGCCAGCAGTCCGGGACAGGACTATGGCTACACCTTC. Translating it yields CASSPGQDYGYTF.